This T cell receptor beta chain stems from a study of blood T cell repertoires in COVID-19 (TCRdb year 2020). For the study in its entirety: Samples covering the acute and convalescent phases of COVID-19 were provided by collaborators in the United States, Italy and Spain. The material from the prospective study consisted of cDNA or gDNA derived from T cells, B-cell-depleted T cells, or PBMCs. Deeply sampled blood TCRbeta repertoires from subjects exposed to, actively infected with, or recovered from COVID-19 were included in the dataset. The repertoires were released in a freely available public database meant as a resource for research on the immune response to SARS-CoV-2. Samples were obtained from the ongoing ImmuneRACE study (first 160 participants) and from over 1,000 subjects provided by 6 global collaborators. Nearly every sample came with metadata listing a de-identified subject ID, COVID-19 status, age in years and sex. Where available, HLA class I and class II types were taken from metadata supplied by the sample provider and were not determined by assay-based typing. Study-level results and caveats: The quantity of clinical and demographic metadata differed by source and by participant and was supplied without curation.

Trimming takes 3 bases from V and 8 bases from J, and the germline ends sit 10 bases apart. CDR1 and CDR2, per the germline V gene (reference sequence), are LNHDA and SQIVND. The CDR3 measures 12 amino acids from cysteine to phenylalanine. This entry keeps only the CDR3 DNA: 36 bases, framed from base 1. With respect to this clone: This receptor's antigen is unknown. There are no base qualities to consult, and no much larger clone falls within one base.

Enrolling through a virtual design, the prospective study's participants ranged in age from roughly 18 to 90 years and lived across roughly 23 United States geographic areas. In the prospective study, cohorts were assigned on the basis of participant-reported clinical history obtained from a screening survey and a study questionnaire. A participant counted as exposed if, within 2 weeks of entering the study, that participant had been in contact with someone who had a PCR-confirmed or clinician-diagnosed COVID-19 case. In the prospective study, mobile phlebotomists collected whole blood, serum and a nasopharyngeal or oropharyngeal swab from each participant. Over a roughly two-month period, participants in the prospective study had the option of providing additional blood draws and questionnaires. Prospective study blood samples were shipped either frozen or at room temperature before DNA extraction.

TCRbeta CDR3 regions were amplified from genomic DNA using the immunoSEQ Assay, a bias-controlled multiplex PCR. On the authors' methods: The number of nucleated cells in each sample was estimated by amplification of reference gene primers within the assay. To quantify the absolute abundance of each unique TCRbeta CDR3 rearrangement, sequence reads were collapsed and filtered. Productive Simpson clonality was computed per sample as the square root of Simpson's diversity index over productive rearrangements. Sourced from immuneACCESS, this table was stored by TCRdb with only in-frame sequences that have V and J called. A share of the clones is absent; for the studies checked, an unresolved V gene accounts for under half, and the remainder has no known explanation. V, J and clone size reflect that table, while D and trimming were determined from the DNA. In this sample the table shows 200,000 to 250,000 clones, nearly 90% of which occur a single time. Jointly, the top ten make up over 13% of the sample.

This sequence was found in a man aged 30 to 39 who had been exposed to COVID-19. The chain joins TRBV19 to TRBJ1-1, and the D gene may be TRBD1, 6 bases matching. The specimen was PBMCs or T cells enriched from blood (not recorded which). The DNA sequence is as follows: TGTGCCAGTAGTATTACGGACAGAGAAGCTTTCTTT. It translates as CASSITDREAFF.